This record concerns one T cell receptor beta chain sequence. Its antigen is not known. This entry is derived from a study of graft-versus-host responses after intestinal transplantation. Turning to the study itself: Recipients got multivisceral, liver-intestinal, or isolated intestinal transplants. Anti-thymocyte globulin served as induction for all recipients, who then took tacrolimus and steroids for about three years.

Study findings and constraints: GvH clones were found in recipient marrow; some appeared first in ileum or blood.

Profiling relied on immunoSEQ multiplex PCR, and the TCRdb table lists in-frame clones only, not all of them. This table has around 96,000 clones, around 90% appearing once. This CDR3 spans 14 amino acids. The genes are TRBV21-1 and TRBJ2-3; the table assigns TRBD1, which was not confirmed against the DNA. TRBV21-1 is an annotated pseudogene. This TCR was recovered from a human donor who received an intestinal transplant. This specimen was unstimulated CD4+ T cells sorted from spleen or lymph node cells, taken before intestinal transplant. In DNA form, the CDR3 reads TGTGCCAGCGGAGACAGGCCCTGGACAGATACGCAGTATTTT. It translates to CASGDRPWTDTQYF.